The rows below give T cell receptor beta chains drawn from one sample of a study of T cell changes during pregnancy in multiple sclerosis. Produced via immunoSEQ multiplex PCR; TCRdb's table is partial and in-frame only. The sample includes some 26,000 clones, 75% to 90% of them seen just once. The sequencing used CD4+ T cells from peripheral blood mononuclear cells, collected in the first trimester of pregnancy. The source of these receptors is a female donor in good health, enrolled as a control in a pregnancy study. The CDR3 runs from the conserved cysteine through the conserved F or W. Expanded clones get a size class; other rows say once, few or many, or leave the size out.

CASSQERAGANTGELFF	once	TRBV4-1	TRBJ2-2
CASMGLAGGTDTQYF	NA	TRBV5-1	TRBJ2-3
CASSFASGGFYEQYF	NA	TRBV11-3	TRBJ2-7
CASSPGLAGAPQETQYF	NA	TRBV5-4	TRBJ2-5
CASSVTGSGYYGYTF	NA	TRBV25-1	TRBJ1-2
CASSGGQHQETQYF	NA	TRBV6-5	TRBJ2-5
CASIPWGGVNEQFF	NA	TRBV6-6	TRBJ2-1
CASSSLKVGAQNTEAFF	NA	TRBV27	TRBJ1-1
CASSVLAGANEQYF	NA	TRBV6-6	TRBJ2-7
CAISGSGSPYEQYF	once	TRBV10-3	TRBJ2-7
CASSAGQGASLEQYF	NA	TRBV7-2	TRBJ2-7
CASSRWDRVTEQYF	once	TRBV11-2	TRBJ2-7
CASSRGTGGVGNTEAFF	NA	TRBV18	TRBJ1-1
CASSQVTGRTEAFF	once	TRBV14	TRBJ1-1
CASSHGLAVRGSRSYEQYF	NA	TRBV5-6	TRBJ2-7
CASSYWDRGRSGYTF	NA	TRBV6-5	TRBJ1-2
CASRLRGLVEAFF	once	TRBV2	TRBJ1-1
CASSYPVGGSETQYF	NA	TRBV6-5	TRBJ2-5
CASRRTGNPTYEQYF	NA	TRBV28	TRBJ2-7
CASSQEGRRATNEKLFF	NA	TRBV4-1	TRBJ1-4
CASSPRQEPNYEQYF	NA	TRBV25-1	TRBJ2-7
CASSLQGQGSGELFF	NA	TRBV7-2	TRBJ2-2
CASRSRDRGPEQYF	NA	TRBV6-1	NA
CASSRTGSNQPQHF	NA	TRBV6-6	TRBJ1-5
CASSPLTSGPYEQYF	NA	TRBV18	TRBJ2-7
CASSGTSGDSQETQYF	NA	TRBV2	TRBJ2-5
CAWSGPGTGQNEKLFF	NA	TRBV30	TRBJ1-4
CASRQYRDSAEAFF	NA	TRBV27	TRBJ1-1
CAREGTGSRNEQFF	NA	TRBV10-1	TRBJ2-1
CASSFWDLESPDTQYF	NA	TRBV28	TRBJ2-3
CASSPPRLAILWDTQYF	NA	TRBV7-2	TRBJ2-3
CTSSQDLGTSAYNEQFF	NA	TRBV1	TRBJ2-1
CASSLEQGDVSHYGYTF	few	TRBV7-2	TRBJ1-2
CASSQRLAELGETQYF	NA	TRBV5-1	TRBJ2-5
CASTRQGFTEAFF	NA	TRBV6-1	TRBJ1-1